This record looks at one T cell receptor (beta chain) sequence and its context. Its antigen remains undetermined. No base quality information exists; no much larger clone differs at one position. Trimming leaves V shorter by 1 base and J shorter by 4 bases, with the junction holding 4 bases beyond the gene matches. From its cysteine to its phenylalanine, the CDR3 spans 15 amino acids. The sequence is cut down to CDR3 DNA, 45 bases in frame from base 1. Sequences LGHNA (CDR1) and YSLEER (CDR2) are obtained from the germline V gene. PBMCs were isolated by Ficoll-Paque density gradient centrifugation. This entry belongs to a study of T-cell memory formation after mild COVID-19 (dated by TCRdb to about 2021). At the level of the whole study: TCR sequence clusters from the two donors were found to be largely donor specific. In a couple of donors, T-cell clones that expanded and contracted after mild COVID-19 were followed by sequencing TCRalpha and TCRbeta repertoires longitudinally. The cohort comprised two young, previously healthy adult volunteers, one female and one male.

The sample was run on an Illumina NovaSeq 6000. Using 5'RACE with constant-segment primers, TCRalpha and TCRbeta cDNA libraries were constructed, with sample barcodes and unique molecular identifiers added in the process. Trizol reagent was used to extract RNA from every sample. Library amplification was performed in two PCR steps, and a second sample barcode and Illumina TruSeq adapters were introduced in the second step. The libraries were sequenced on an Illumina NovaSeq using 2 x 150 bp paired-end reads. Turning to the authors' computational methods: The reads were demultiplexed and collapsed into UMI-guided consensus sequences using migec v1.2.7. Using mixcr v2.1.11, UMI consensuses were aligned to TRA and TRB V and J templates and then assembled into clonotypes. Expanded or contracted clonotypes were those called significant by both edgeR and NoisET, with noise models trained on biological replicates. edgeR calls used a false discovery rate-adjusted p below 0.01 and a log2 fold-change threshold of 1. As an exploratory analysis of dynamics, PCA with hierarchical clustering was applied to max-normalized trajectories of the 1000 most abundant clonotypes. Each responding clone was given a CD4 or CD8 phenotype based on the CD4+ and CD8+ repertoires, which had been sequenced separately. The public reads were quality trimmed at Q25 with fastp and then assembled into clones with MiXCR by TCRdb, keeping productive beta chains. Entries that share a CDR3 protein sequence are merged under the most common genes and DNA. TCRdb, not the original authors, processed these V and J calls. The sample records 300,000 to 400,000 distinct CDR3 sequences, about 15% of which are singletons. The ten largest clonotypes hold under 25% of the sample.

Study-level results and caveats: Some responding clones were detected in pre-infection memory, which suggested that pre-existing cross-reactive memory T cells had joined the SARS-CoV-2 response. The study included only a couple of mild cases, and larger cohorts that include severe cases with pre-infection samples were judged to be necessary. Clones that contracted from day 15 to 85 showed balanced CD4/CD8 phenotypes, whereas a second wave of clones that expanded from day 15 to 37 leaned towards CD4+. Contracting CD4+ clones were located mainly in the CM and EM memory subsets, whereas CD8+ clones were found to be enriched in EMRA. SARS-CoV-2 specificity was not confirmed for the second-wave clones peaking on day 37.

Sequences were obtained from PBMCs or a T cell subset sorted from them (not recorded which). The sequence was obtained from a man aged 18 to 29 who had mild COVID-19 (a few samples of this study predate the infection). The sample titles of this study are shuffled in the database, so cell type and time point are left out; the donor was told from shared clones. The rearranged segments are TRBV4-3 and TRBJ2-1, and TRBD2 matches 7 of the central bases. The DNA is as follows: TGCGCCAGCAGCCAAGGTGCGGGGGAATACAATGAGCAGTTCTTC. It translates to CASSQGAGEYNEQFF.